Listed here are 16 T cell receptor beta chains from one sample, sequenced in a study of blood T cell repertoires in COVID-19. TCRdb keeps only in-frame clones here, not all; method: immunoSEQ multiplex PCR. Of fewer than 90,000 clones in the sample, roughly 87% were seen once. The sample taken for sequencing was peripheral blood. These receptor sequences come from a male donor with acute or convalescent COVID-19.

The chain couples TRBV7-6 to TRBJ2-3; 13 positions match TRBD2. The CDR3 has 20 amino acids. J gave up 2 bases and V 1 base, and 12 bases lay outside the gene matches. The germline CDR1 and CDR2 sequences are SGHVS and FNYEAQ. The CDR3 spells CASSLVVGLAGSSFTDTQYF. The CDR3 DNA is TGTGCCAGCAGCTTAGTTGTGGGACTAGCGGGGTCGTCTTTCACAGATACGCAGTATTTT.

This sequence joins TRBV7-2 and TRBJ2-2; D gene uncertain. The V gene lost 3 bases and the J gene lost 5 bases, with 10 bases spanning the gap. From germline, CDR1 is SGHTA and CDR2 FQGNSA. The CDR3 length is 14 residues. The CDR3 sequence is CASSLAGQTGELFF. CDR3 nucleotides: TGTGCCAGCAGCTTGGCAGGCCAAACCGGGGAGCTGTTTTTT.

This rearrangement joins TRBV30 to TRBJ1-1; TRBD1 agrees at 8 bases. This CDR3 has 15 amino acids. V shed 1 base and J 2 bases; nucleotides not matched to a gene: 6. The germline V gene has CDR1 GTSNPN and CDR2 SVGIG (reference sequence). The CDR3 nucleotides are TGTGCCTGGAGTGCAGACAGGGGAATTAACACTGAAGCTTTCTTT. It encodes CAWSADRGINTEAFF.

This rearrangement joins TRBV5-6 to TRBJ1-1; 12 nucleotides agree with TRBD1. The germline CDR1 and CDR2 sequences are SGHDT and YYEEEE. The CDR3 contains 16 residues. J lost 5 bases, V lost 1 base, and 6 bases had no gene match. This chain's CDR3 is CASSLIGTGGETEAFF. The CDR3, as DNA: TGTGCCAGCAGCTTGATTGGGACAGGGGGCGAGACTGAAGCTTTCTTT.

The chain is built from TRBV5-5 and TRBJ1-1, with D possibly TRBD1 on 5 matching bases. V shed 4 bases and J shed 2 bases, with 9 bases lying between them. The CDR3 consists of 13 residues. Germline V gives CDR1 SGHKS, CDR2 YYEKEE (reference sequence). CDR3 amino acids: CASSGRGNTEAFF. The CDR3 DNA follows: TGTGCCAGCAGCGGGAGGGGTAACACTGAAGCTTTCTTT.

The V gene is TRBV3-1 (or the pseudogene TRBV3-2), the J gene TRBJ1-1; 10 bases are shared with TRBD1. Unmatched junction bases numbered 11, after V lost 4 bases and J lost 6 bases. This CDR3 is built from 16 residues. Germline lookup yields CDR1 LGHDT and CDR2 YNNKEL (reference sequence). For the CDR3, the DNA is TGTGCCAGCAGCCCCTTAGCGACAGGGGGCGCCTCTGAAGCTTTCTTT. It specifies CASSPLATGGASEAFF.

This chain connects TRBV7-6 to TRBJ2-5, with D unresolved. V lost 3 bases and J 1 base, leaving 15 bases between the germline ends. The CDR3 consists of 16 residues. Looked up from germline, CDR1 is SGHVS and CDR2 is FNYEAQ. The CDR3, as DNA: TGTGCCAGCAGCTTGGGCCCCGCCGGCACCCAAGAGACCCAGTACTTC. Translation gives CASSLGPAGTQETQYF. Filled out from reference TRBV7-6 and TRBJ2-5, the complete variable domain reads GAGVSQSPRYKVTKRGQDVALRCDPISGHVSLYWYRQALGQGPEFLTYFNYEAQQDKSGLPNDRFSAERPEGSISTLTIQRTEQRDSAMYRCASSLGPAGTQETQYFGPGTRLLVL.

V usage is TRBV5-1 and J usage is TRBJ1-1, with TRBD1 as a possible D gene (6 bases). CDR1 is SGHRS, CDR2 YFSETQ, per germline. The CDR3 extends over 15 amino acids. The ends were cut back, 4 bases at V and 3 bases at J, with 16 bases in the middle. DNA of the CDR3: TGCGCCAGCAGCCCACGGGAGGGGGAGGACACTGAAGCTTTCTTT. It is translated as CASSPREGEDTEAFF.

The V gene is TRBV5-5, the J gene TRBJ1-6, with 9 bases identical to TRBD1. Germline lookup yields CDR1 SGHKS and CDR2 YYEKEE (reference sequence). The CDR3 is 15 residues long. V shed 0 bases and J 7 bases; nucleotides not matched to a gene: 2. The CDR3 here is CASSLGGTGNSPLHF. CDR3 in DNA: TGTGCCAGCAGCTTGGGTGGGACAGGGAATTCACCCCTCCACTTT.

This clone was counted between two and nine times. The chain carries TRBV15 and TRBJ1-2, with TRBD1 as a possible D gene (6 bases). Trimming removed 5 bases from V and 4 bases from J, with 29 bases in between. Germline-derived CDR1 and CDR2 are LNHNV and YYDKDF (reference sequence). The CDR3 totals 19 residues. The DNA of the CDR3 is TGTGCCACCAGCTCTTCACTACAGGGCACGGCGGTAGTTCGCTATGGCTACACCTTC. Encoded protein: CATSSSLQGTAVVRYGYTF.

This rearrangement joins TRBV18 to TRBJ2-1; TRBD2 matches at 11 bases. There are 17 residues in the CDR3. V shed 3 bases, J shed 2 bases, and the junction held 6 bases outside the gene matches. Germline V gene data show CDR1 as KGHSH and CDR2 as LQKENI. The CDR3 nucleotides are TGTGCCAGCTCACCTCCGATTAGCGGGGGGGCCTACAATGAGCAGTTCTTC. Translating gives CASSPPISGGAYNEQFF.

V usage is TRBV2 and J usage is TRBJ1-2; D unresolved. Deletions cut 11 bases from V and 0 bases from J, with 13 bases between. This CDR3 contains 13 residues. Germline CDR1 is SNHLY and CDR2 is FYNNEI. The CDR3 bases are TGTGCCTTGCTACGTTACTCTAACTATGGCTACACCTTC. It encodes CALLRYSNYGYTF.

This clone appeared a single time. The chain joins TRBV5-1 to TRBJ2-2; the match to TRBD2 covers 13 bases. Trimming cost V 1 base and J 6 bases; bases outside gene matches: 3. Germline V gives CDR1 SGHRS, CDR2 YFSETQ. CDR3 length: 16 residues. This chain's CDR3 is CASSLQGLAGAGELFF. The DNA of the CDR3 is TGCGCCAGCAGCTTGCAAGGACTAGCGGGGGCCGGGGAGCTGTTTTTT.

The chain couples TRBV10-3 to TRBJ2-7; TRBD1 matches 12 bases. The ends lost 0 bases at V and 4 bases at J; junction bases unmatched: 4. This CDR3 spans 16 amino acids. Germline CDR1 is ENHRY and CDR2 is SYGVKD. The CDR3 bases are TGTGCCATCAGTGAGTCGGGACAGGGGGCCCAATACGAGCAGTACTTC. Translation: CAISESGQGAQYEQYF.

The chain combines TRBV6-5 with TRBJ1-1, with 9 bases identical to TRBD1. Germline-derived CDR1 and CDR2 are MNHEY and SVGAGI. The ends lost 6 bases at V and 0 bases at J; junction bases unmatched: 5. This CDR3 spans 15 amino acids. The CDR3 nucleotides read TGTGCCAGCAGGGCGGGACAGGGTCTGAACACTGAAGCTTTCTTT. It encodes CASRAGQGLNTEAFF.

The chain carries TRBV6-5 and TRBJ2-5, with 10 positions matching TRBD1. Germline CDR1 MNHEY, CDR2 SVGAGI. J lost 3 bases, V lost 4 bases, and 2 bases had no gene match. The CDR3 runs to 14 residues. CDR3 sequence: CASSSGQGKETQYF. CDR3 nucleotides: TGTGCCAGCAGTTCGGGACAGGGGAAAGAGACCCAGTACTTC.